The rows below give T cell receptor beta chains drawn from one sample of a study of T cells in localized non-small cell lung cancer. Method: immunoSEQ multiplex PCR; TCRdb's copy keeps in-frame clones and lacks some. Here the sample spans about 2,200 clones, about a quarter being singletons. This material consisted of normal lung tissue next to the tumor, taken before any cancer treatment. These receptors all come from a man between 35 and 75 years old with stage III lung adenocarcinoma. CDR3s include the opening cysteine and the closing phenylalanine or tryptophan. D genes are given only for firm matches. Part of the rows lack a size; the others show once, few, many or a class for expanded clones.

d_gene	len	abundance	v_gene	j_gene	CDR3aa	CDR3nt
TRBD2	14	-	TRBV10-2	TRBJ2-5	CASGLAGFQETQYF	TGCGCCAGCGGACTAGCGGGGTTCCAAGAGACCCAGTACTTC
-	15	few	TRBV11-3	TRBJ2-1	CASSLKSDHLSEQFF	TGTGCCAGCAGCTTAAAGTCCGATCACCTTTCGGAGCAGTTCTTC
-	15	many	TRBV11-3	TRBJ1-1	CASSDPDRPPEEAFF	TGTGCCAGCAGCGATCCAGACAGGCCCCCCGAGGAAGCTTTCTTT
-	17	few	TRBV5-1	TRBJ1-3	CASSSEGYSGSGNTIYF	TGCGCCAGCAGCTCGGAGGGGTACAGCGGCTCTGGAAACACCATATATTTT
-	19	-	TRBV12-5	TRBJ2-3	CASGLVTLVRTASTDTQYF	TGTGCTAGTGGTTTGGTAACCCTAGTTAGGACAGCTAGCACAGATACGCAGTATTTT
-	15	few	TRBV9	TRBJ2-5	CASSVEARPQETQYF	TGTGCCAGCAGCGTAGAGGCCCGGCCTCAAGAGACCCAGTACTTC
TRBD2	14	few	TRBV6-7	TRBJ2-7	CASSEAPSGTPGNF	TGTGCCAGCAGTGAAGCGCCTAGCGGGACTCCGGGGAATTTC
-	13	-	TRBV29-1	TRBJ1-1	CSVEIAQNTEAFF	TGCAGCGTTGAAATCGCACAGAACACTGAAGCTTTCTTT
TRBD2	15	few	TRBV11-3	TRBJ2-7	CASALGGGPSYEQYF	TGTGCCAGCGCCCTCGGGGGGGGCCCCTCCTACGAGCAGTACTTC
-	11	-	TRBV30	TRBJ1-4	CAWSQSDRLFF	TGTGCCTGGAGTCAATCAGACCGGCTGTTTTTT
-	12	few	TRBV6-8	TRBJ1-5	CATRGPNQPQHF	TGTGCCACCCGGGGGCCGAATCAGCCCCAGCATTTT
-	16	medium-sized	TRBV11-3	TRBJ2-2	CASSVRRRTDTGELFF	TGTGCCAGCAGTGTCCGCCGCCGAACTGACACCGGGGAGCTGTTTTTT
-	14	medium-sized	TRBV6-8	TRBJ2-7	CASSHPDMSYEQYF	TGTGCCAGCAGTCATCCGGACATGTCCTACGAGCAGTACTTC
-	14	-	TRBV19	TRBJ2-1	CASSIRTVYNEQFF	TGTGCCAGTAGTATCCGGACAGTTTACAATGAGCAGTTCTTC
TRBD1	17	-	TRBV5-1	TRBJ2-7	CASSFFTRDREPYEQYF	TGCGCCAGCAGCTTTTTTACCCGGGACAGGGAACCCTACGAGCAGTACTTC
TRBD2	17	-	TRBV6-8	TRBJ2-7	CASRAGTSGGAPHEQYF	TGTGCCAGCAGAGCCGGGACTAGCGGGGGGGCACCACACGAGCAGTACTTC
-	12	-	TRBV29-1	TRBJ1-1	CSVEDLGGVAFF	TGCAGCGTTGAAGATCTGGGAGGGGTAGCTTTCTTT
TRBD2	21	once	TRBV12-5	TRBJ2-5	CASGLVRYKSSGFPIRETQYF	TGTGCTAGTGGTTTGGTACGGTATAAGAGTAGCGGGTTCCCCATCCGTGAGACCCAGTACTTC
TRBD2	18	medium-sized	TRBV9	TRBJ2-5	CASSVGRRLAGEGETQYF	TGTGCCAGCAGCGTAGGAAGGAGACTAGCGGGAGAGGGTGAGACCCAGTACTTC
-	15	-	TRBV19	TRBJ1-5	CASSASGDGNQPQHF	TGTGCCAGTAGTGCCTCGGGGGATGGCAATCAGCCCCAGCATTTT
TRBD1	15	-	TRBV5-1	TRBJ1-2	CASSLGTGLLGGYTF	TGCGCCAGCAGCCTCGGGACAGGCTTATTGGGCGGCTACACCTTC
-	15	few	TRBV29-1	TRBJ2-1	CSVALGGGSDNEQFF	TGCAGCGTTGCGTTGGGGGGGGGCTCTGACAATGAGCAGTTCTTC
-	14	few	TRBV18	TRBJ1-4	CASSPRGAAEKLFF	TGTGCCAGCTCACCTAGAGGCGCGGCTGAAAAACTGTTTTTT
-	15	-	TRBV1	TRBJ1-2	CASSQEGQGNYGYTF	TGCGCCAGCAGCCAGGAGGGACAGGGAAACTATGGCTACACCTTC
-	14	few	TRBV6-8	TRBJ2-5	CASNKQGSGETQYF	TGTGCCAGCAATAAACAGGGTTCGGGGGAGACCCAGTACTTC
-	16	few	TRBV11-3	TRBJ2-2	CASSLAGSGNTGELFF	TGTGCCAGCAGCTTGGCTGGTAGCGGAAACACCGGGGAGCTGTTTTTT
-	12	-	TRBV12-5	TRBJ2-1	CASGLGDYEQFF	TGTGCTAGTGGTTTGGGGGACTATGAGCAGTTCTTC
-	15	-	TRBV28	TRBJ1-2	CASSSPGSGDYGYTF	TGTGCCAGCAGTTCGCCCGGTTCGGGGGACTATGGCTACACCTTC
-	14	-	TRBV9	TRBJ2-3	CASSKQHTTDTQYF	TGTGCCAGCAGCAAACAGCATACCACAGATACGCAGTATTTT
-	14	-	TRBV19	TRBJ1-2	CASSSRDRIYGYTF	TGTGCCAGTAGTAGTCGCGACAGGATTTATGGCTACACCTTC
-	15	-	TRBV18	TRBJ2-5	CASSPRSTGGETQYF	TGTGCCAGCTCACCACGGTCGACAGGCGGGGAGACCCAGTACTTC
-	13	many	TRBV7-4	TRBJ1-5	CASSQDLNQPQHF	TGTGCCAGCAGCCAAGATCTAAATCAGCCCCAGCATTTT